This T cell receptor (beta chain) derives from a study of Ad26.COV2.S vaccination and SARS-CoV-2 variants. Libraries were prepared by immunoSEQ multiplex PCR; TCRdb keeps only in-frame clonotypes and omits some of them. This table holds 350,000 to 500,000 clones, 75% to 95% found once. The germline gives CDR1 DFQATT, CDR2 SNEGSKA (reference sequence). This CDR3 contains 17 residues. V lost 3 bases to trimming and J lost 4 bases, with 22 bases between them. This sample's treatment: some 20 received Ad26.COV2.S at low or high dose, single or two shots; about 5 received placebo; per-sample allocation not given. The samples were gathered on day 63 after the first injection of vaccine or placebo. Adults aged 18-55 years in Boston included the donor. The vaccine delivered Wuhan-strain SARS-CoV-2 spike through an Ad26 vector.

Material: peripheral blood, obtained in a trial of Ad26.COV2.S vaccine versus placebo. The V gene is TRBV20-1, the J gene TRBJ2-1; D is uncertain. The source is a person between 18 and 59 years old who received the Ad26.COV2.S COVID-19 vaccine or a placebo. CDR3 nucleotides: TGCAGTGCTAGTCGTCTAATGGGCTTCGATAAGTACAATGAGCAGTTCTTC. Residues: CSASRLMGFDKYNEQFF.